This TCR beta chain was observed in a study of Tregs in tolerant kidney transplant recipients. Study-level findings and limits: Expanding Tregs on activated donor B cells appeared to best identify donor-specific TCRbeta clones.

This clone has only one observation. Its antigen is unidentified. CD4+CD25+CD127- Tregs, CD4+CD25- non-Tregs, CD4 and CD8 cells were sorted. The CDR3 has 15 residues. Germline loops: CDR1 SGHRS, CDR2 YFSETQ. Trimming took off 0 bases at V and 7 bases at J, with 16 bases between the two ends. Using immunoSEQ multiplex PCR, the repertoire was profiled, and TCRdb retains in-frame clones only, with some absent. There are fewer than 100,000 clones in the sample; 75% to 95% occur only once, and 0.34% lies in the top ten. The V call is TRBV5-1, the J call TRBJ1-1, with unresolved D. This TCR derives from a human donor who received a combined kidney and bone marrow transplant. The specimen was Tregs from blood, collected before the transplant. CDR3 residues: CASSLERGMRNEAFF. The CDR3 nucleotides are TGCGCCAGCAGCTTGGAACGGGGAATGAGGAATGAAGCTTTCTTT.